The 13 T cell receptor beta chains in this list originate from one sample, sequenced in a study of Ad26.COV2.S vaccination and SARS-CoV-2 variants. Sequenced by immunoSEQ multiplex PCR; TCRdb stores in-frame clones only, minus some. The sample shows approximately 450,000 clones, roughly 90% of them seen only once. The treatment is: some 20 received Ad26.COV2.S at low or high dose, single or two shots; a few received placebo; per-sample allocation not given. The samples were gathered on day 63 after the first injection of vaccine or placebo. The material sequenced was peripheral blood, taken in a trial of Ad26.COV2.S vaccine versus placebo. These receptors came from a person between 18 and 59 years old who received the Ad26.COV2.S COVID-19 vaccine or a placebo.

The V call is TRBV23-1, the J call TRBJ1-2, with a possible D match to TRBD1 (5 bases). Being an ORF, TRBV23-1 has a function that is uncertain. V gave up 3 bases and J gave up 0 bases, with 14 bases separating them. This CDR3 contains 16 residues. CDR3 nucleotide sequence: TGCGCCAGCAGTCATAGTGAAGGGGCGGCTAACTATGGCTACACCTTC. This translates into CASSHSEGAANYGYTF.

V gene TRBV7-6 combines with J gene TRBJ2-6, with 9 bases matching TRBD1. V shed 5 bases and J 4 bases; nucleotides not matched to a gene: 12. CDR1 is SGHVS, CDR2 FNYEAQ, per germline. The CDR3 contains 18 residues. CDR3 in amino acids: CASSPVPGQGSGANVLTF. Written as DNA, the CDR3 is TGTGCCAGCAGCCCCGTCCCGGGACAGGGATCGGGGGCCAACGTCCTGACTTTC.

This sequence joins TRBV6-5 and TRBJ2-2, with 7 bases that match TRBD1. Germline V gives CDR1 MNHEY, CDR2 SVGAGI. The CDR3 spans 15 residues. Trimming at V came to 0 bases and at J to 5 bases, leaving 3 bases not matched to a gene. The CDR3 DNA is TGTGCCAGCAGTTACTCCTTGACAGGGACCGGGGAGCTGTTTTTT. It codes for CASSYSLTGTGELFF.

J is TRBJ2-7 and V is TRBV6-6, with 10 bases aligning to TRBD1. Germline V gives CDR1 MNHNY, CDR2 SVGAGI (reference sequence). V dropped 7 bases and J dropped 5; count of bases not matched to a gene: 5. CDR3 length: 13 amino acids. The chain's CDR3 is CASMKTGGHEQYF. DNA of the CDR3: TGTGCCAGCATGAAGACAGGGGGCCACGAGCAGTACTTC.

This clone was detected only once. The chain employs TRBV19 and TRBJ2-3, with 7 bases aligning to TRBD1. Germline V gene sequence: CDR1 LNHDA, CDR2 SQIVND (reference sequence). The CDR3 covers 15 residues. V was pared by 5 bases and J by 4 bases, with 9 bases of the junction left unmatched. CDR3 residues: CASSPPTGIADTQYF. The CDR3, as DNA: TGTGCCAGTAGTCCCCCGACAGGGATCGCAGATACGCAGTATTTT.

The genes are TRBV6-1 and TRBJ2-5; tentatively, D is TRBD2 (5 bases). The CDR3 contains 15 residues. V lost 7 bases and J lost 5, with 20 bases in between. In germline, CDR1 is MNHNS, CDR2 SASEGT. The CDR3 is CASTREIGSRETQYF. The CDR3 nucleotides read TGTGCCAGCACAAGGGAGATTGGGAGTCGGGAGACCCAGTACTTC.

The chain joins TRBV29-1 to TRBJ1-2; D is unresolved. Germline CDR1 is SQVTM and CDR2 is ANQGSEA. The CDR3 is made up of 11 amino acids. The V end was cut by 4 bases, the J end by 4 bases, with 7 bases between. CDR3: CSVAELYGYTF. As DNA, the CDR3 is TGCAGCGTTGCTGAACTCTATGGCTACACCTTC.

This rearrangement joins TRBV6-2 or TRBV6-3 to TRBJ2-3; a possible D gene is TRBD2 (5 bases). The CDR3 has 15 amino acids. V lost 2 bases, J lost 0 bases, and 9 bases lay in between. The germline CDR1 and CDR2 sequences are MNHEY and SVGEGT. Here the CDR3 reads CASSYLLASTDTQYF. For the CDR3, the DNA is TGTGCCAGCAGTTACCTCTTAGCGAGCACAGATACGCAGTATTTT.

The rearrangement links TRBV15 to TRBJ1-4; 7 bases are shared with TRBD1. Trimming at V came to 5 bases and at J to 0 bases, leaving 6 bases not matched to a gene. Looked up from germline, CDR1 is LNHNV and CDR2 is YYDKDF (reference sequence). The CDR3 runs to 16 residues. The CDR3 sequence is CATSGGTAATNEKLFF. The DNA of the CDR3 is TGTGCCACCAGCGGAGGGACAGCCGCAACTAATGAAAAACTGTTTTTT.

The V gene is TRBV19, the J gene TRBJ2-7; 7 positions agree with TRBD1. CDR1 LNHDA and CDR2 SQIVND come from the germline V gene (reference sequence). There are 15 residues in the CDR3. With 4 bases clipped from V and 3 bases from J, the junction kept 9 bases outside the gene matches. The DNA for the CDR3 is TGTGCCAGTAGTAGGAGACAGGGCGCGGTCTACGAGCAGTACTTC. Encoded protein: CASSRRQGAVYEQYF.

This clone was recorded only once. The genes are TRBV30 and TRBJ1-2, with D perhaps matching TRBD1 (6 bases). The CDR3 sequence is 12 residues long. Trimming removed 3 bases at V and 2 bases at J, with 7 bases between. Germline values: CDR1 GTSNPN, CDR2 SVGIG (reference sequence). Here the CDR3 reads CAWRTGNYGYTF. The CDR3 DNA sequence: TGTGCCTGGAGAACAGGGAACTATGGCTACACCTTC.

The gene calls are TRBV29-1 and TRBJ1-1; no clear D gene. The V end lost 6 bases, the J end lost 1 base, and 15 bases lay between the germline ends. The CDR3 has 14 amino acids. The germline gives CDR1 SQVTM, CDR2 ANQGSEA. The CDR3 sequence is CSVYHGVRNTEAFF. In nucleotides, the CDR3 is TGCAGCGTATATCACGGGGTTCGGAACACTGAAGCTTTCTTT.

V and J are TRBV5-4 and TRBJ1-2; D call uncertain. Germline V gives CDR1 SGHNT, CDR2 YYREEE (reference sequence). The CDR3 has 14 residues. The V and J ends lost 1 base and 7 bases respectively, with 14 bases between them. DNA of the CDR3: TGTGCCAGCAGCTTGATTACGGGGAGTTCTGGCTACACCTTC. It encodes CASSLITGSSGYTF.